This T cell receptor (beta chain) was retrieved from a study of CD8+CD57+ T cells in acquired aplastic anemia. Turning to the study itself: CD4+ and CD8+ cells, once sorted, gave DNA averaging roughly 3 ug. As sequenced from healthy donors, CD4+ cells averaged around 10 million reads. Findings of the study overall: Around 29 shared CD8+ CDR3s appeared highly expressed within patients' immunodominant clones.

Details on this clonotype: Its antigen remains unknown.

For CDR3 and TCR beta VDJ profiling, genomic DNA was the template used. Each CDR3 protein gets one entry after TCRdb re-called the reads with MiXCR. This repertoire shows a few hundred thousand distinct CDR3 sequences, roughly 57% found once; its top ten account for about 29%. This sequence was found in a human donor in good health. The sequenced sample was sorted CD4+, CD8+, or CD8+CD57+ T cells (not recorded which) from PBMCs.

The CDR3 DNA reads TGTGCCAGTAGTATGAGCAGCAATGGGTACAACTATGGCTACACCTTC. This codes for CASSMSSNGYNYGYTF. The chain couples TRBV19 to TRBJ1-2; D uncertain. The germline gives CDR1 LNHDA, CDR2 SQIVND (reference sequence). V was trimmed by 3 bases and J by 2 bases, leaving 16 bases between them. This CDR3 region has 16 residues.